Following are 27 T cell receptor beta chains from one sample sequenced in a study of blood T cells in healthy people across ages. The authors ran a second PCR of roughly 6 to 12 cycles using a sample-barcoded 5' primer and a J-beta primer mix. Each CDR3 protein gets one entry after TCRdb re-called the 5' RACE reads with MiXCR. The sample has about 1,500,000 distinct CDR3 sequences, approximately 38% seen once. The sample taken for sequencing was blood. The receptors originated from a woman under 30 in good health.

J is TRBJ1-4 and V is TRBV28; 10 positions match TRBD1. Looked up from germline, CDR1 is MDHEN and CDR2 is SYDVKM. J gave up 5 bases and V 4 bases, and 7 bases lay outside the gene matches. The CDR3 runs 16 residues. The CDR3 nucleotides are TGTGCCAGCAGTTCCGGACAGGGGGTACGGAATGAAAAACTGTTTTTT. Protein product: CASSSGQGVRNEKLFF.

This chain uses TRBV19 with TRBJ2-1; 9 bases line up with TRBD2. The CDR3 consists of 16 residues. Germline loops: CDR1 LNHDA, CDR2 SQIVND (reference sequence). V trimming: 4 bases; J trimming: 6 bases; junction bases outside the gene matches: 10. CDR3 nucleotide sequence: TGTGCCAGTAGTACCACCCGGACTAGCGCTTCCAATGAGCAGTTCTTC. As protein: CASSTTRTSASNEQFF.

The gene calls are TRBV7-3 and TRBJ2-1; 11 positions agree with TRBD1. V was pared by 3 bases and J by 4 bases, with 5 bases of the junction left unmatched. Germline-derived CDR1 and CDR2 are SGHTA and FQGTGA. The CDR3 contains 16 residues. The chain's CDR3 is CASSFVGTGGYNEQFF. The CDR3 DNA reads TGTGCCAGCAGCTTTGTCGGGACAGGGGGTTACAATGAGCAGTTCTTC.

This clonotype was observed a handful of times. V and J are TRBV7-3 and TRBJ2-1, with TRBD1 matching over 7 bases. Germline V gene lookup returns CDR1 SGHTA and CDR2 FQGTGA. J was trimmed by 3 bases and V by 4 bases; bases with no gene match: 6. The length of the CDR3 is 15 residues. The CDR3 DNA is TGTGCCAGCAGCTCCCCGGGACAGCTCTACAATGAGCAGTTCTTC. This encodes CASSSPGQLYNEQFF.

This chain links TRBV28 with TRBJ1-2; D is undetermined. Between the trimmed V and J ends, which lost 4 bases and 7 bases, there was a span of 7 bases. Germline lookup yields CDR1 MDHEN and CDR2 SYDVKM. CDR3 size: 11 residues. This CDR3 reads CASSSNTGYTF. In DNA, the CDR3 is TGTGCCAGCAGTTCGAACACTGGCTACACCTTC.

The rearrangement joins TRBV20-1 to TRBJ1-1; 8 bases map to TRBD1. Germline loops: CDR1 DFQATT, CDR2 SNEGSKA (reference sequence). V gave up 6 bases and J gave up 4 bases; unmatched junction bases: 13. The CDR3 length is 15 residues. The CDR3 region is CSAGGAGGRVTEAFF. CDR3 nucleotide sequence: TGCAGTGCCGGAGGGGCAGGGGGCCGGGTCACTGAAGCTTTCTTT.

The genes are TRBV21-1 and TRBJ1-1; TRBD1 is the table's D call, not checked against the DNA. TRBV21-1 is an annotated pseudogene. CDR3 length equals 18 residues. Here the CDR3 reads CASRKGEPGWPTNTEAFF. The CDR3 DNA sequence: TGTGCCAGCAGAAAGGGGGAGCCAGGATGGCCCACGAACACTGAAGCTTTCTTT.

The chain is built from TRBV13 and TRBJ1-2, with 7 bases identical to TRBD1. The CDR3 has 18 amino acids. The ends lost 4 bases at V and 5 bases at J; junction bases unmatched: 19. Germline V gives CDR1 PRHDT, CDR2 FYEKMQ (reference sequence). In nucleotides, the CDR3 is TGTGCCAGCAGCTCACCTAAGGCAACCGGGACAGAAGCTTATGGCTACACCTTC. It specifies CASSSPKATGTEAYGYTF.

This chain links TRBV11-2 with TRBJ2-1, with D possibly being TRBD2 (6 bases). In germline, CDR1 is SGHAT, CDR2 FQNNGV. V lost 1 base to trimming and J lost 9 bases, with 19 bases between them. This CDR3 comprises 16 residues. CDR3 in amino acids: CASSLAGPASEVEQFF. CDR3 in DNA: TGTGCCAGCAGCTTAGCCGGCCCAGCTAGCGAGGTTGAGCAGTTCTTC.

This clonotype was observed a handful of times. The chain is built from TRBV2 and TRBJ2-3; D gene unclear. CDR1 is SNHLY and CDR2 is FYNNEI in the germline V gene. The CDR3 is 12 residues long. V was cut by 7 bases and J by 4 bases, with 9 bases left in between. The chain's CDR3 is CASNAWADTQYF. The CDR3 DNA reads as TGTGCCAGCAACGCTTGGGCAGATACGCAGTATTTT.

In its sample, this clonotype was seen a few times. This rearrangement joins TRBV7-2 to TRBJ2-1, with D hard to call. The CDR3 is made up of 13 amino acids. Germline V gene data show CDR1 as SGHTA and CDR2 as FQGNSA. Trimming removed 5 bases from V and 7 bases from J, with 12 bases in between. The CDR3 region has the DNA TGTGCCAGCAGCGCCACCCTAAGGAATGAGCAGTTCTTC. Translated, it gives CASSATLRNEQFF.

V is TRBV7-9 and J is TRBJ1-1, with 8 bases lining up with TRBD1. CDR1 is SEHNR, CDR2 FQNEAQ, per germline (reference sequence). V lost 5 bases to trimming and J lost 4 bases; unmatched junction nucleotides: 6. The CDR3 has 14 amino acids. This chain's CDR3 is CASSRRQGPTEAFF. The CDR3 DNA follows: TGTGCCAGCAGCCGTCGACAGGGGCCCACTGAAGCTTTCTTT.

The CDR3 nucleotides read TGCAGTGCTAGGTACCCGCAGGGAGGGGGCTACACCTTC. Its protein is CSARYPQGGGYTF. V is TRBV20-1 and J is TRBJ1-2; maybe TRBD1 (5 bases). Deletions cut 3 bases from V and 8 bases from J, with 16 bases between. There are 13 residues in the CDR3. Germline loops: CDR1 DFQATT, CDR2 SNEGSKA (reference sequence).

This clonotype has only one observation. This chain connects TRBV2 to TRBJ2-1, with D possibly being TRBD2 (6 bases). The CDR3 covers 15 residues. Trimming shortened V by 1 base and J by 7 bases, and 14 bases separated the two germline ends. CDR1 is SNHLY, CDR2 FYNNEI, per germline. The CDR3 here is CASSEVGLTSNEQFF. The DNA for the CDR3 is TGTGCCAGCAGTGAAGTGGGACTCACCAGTAATGAGCAGTTCTTC.

This chain connects TRBV20-1 to TRBJ2-1; 7 positions match TRBD2. There are 16 residues in the CDR3. V lost 0 bases to trimming and J lost 4 bases; unmatched junction nucleotides: 9. Germline V CDR1 and CDR2: DFQATT, SNEGSKA (reference sequence). CDR3 bases: TGCAGTGCTAGAGATCGGGGACTAACGCCATACAATGAGCAGTTCTTC. Translation: CSARDRGLTPYNEQFF.

The rearrangement joins TRBV15 to TRBJ2-7, with D unresolved. The CDR3 consists of 14 residues. V was trimmed by 1 base and J by 2 bases, leaving 9 bases between them. Germline values: CDR1 LNHNV, CDR2 YYDKDF (reference sequence). CDR3 region: CATSRGTAPYEQYF. The CDR3 DNA is TGTGCCACCAGCAGAGGGACGGCGCCCTACGAGCAGTACTTC. The full variable domain, in which reference TRBV15 and TRBJ2-7 provide the parts outside the CDR3, is DAMVIQNPRYQVTQFGKPVTLSCSQTLNHNVMYWYQQKSSQAPKLLFHYYDKDFNNEADTPDNFQSRRPNTSFCFLDIRSPGLGDTAMYLCATSRGTAPYEQYFGPGTRLTVT.

The chain combines TRBV4-1 with TRBJ2-5, with TRBD2 as a possible D gene (5 bases). The CDR3 covers 16 residues. The germline CDR1 and CDR2 sequences are MGHRA and YSYEKL. V was pared by 1 base and J by 3 bases, with 15 bases between. The CDR3 coding sequence is TGCGCCAGCAGCCAAGGATCGTATCCAGCGGAAGAGACCCAGTACTTC. Protein product: CASSQGSYPAEETQYF.

The chain links TRBV4-2 to TRBJ1-1; D uncertain. There are 15 residues in the CDR3. Germline loops: CDR1 LGHNA, CDR2 YNFKEQ. Trimming took 1 base from V and 0 from J, leaving 9 bases between them. The CDR3 bases are TGTGCCAGCAGCCAAGTTCCAACAATGAACACTGAAGCTTTCTTT. Its translation: CASSQVPTMNTEAFF.

This clonotype appeared once. The chain employs TRBV29-1 and TRBJ1-3; D gene ambiguous. Germline CDR1 is SQVTM and CDR2 is ANQGSEA. V shed 3 bases and J shed 0 bases, with 9 bases lying between them. CDR3 length equals 14 residues. Here the CDR3 DNA reads TGCAGCGTTGAGTCAGACACCTCTGGAAACACCATATATTTT. It encodes CSVESDTSGNTIYF.

This clonotype appeared many times. V is TRBV7-2 and J is TRBJ2-7, with 10 bases lining up with TRBD2. V shed 2 bases and J 9 bases; nucleotides not matched to a gene: 7. There are 14 residues in the CDR3. CDR1 is SGHTA and CDR2 is FQGNSA in the germline V gene. CDR3 sequence reads: CASSLPAGGPLQYF. The CDR3 region has the DNA TGTGCCAGCAGCTTACCAGCGGGAGGGCCTCTGCAGTACTTC.

Only a few counts were recorded for this clonotype. The chain links TRBV7-2 to TRBJ1-1, with D unresolved. The V and J ends lost 5 bases and 5 bases respectively, with 18 bases between them. The CDR3 totals 15 residues. The germline V gene has CDR1 SGHTA and CDR2 FQGNSA. This CDR3 reads CASSPWAWVDTEAFF. The CDR3 bases are TGTGCCAGCAGCCCCTGGGCATGGGTGGATACTGAAGCTTTCTTT.

This clonotype was detected only a few times. The J gene is TRBJ1-2, the V gene TRBV7-2; 8 bases match TRBD1. CDR1 SGHTA and CDR2 FQGNSA come from the germline V gene. This CDR3 is built from 15 residues. V dropped 0 bases and J dropped 8; count of bases not matched to a gene: 8. CDR3 nucleotides: TGTGCCAGCAGCTTAGCTGACAGGGGCGTGGGGGGCTACACCTTC. It translates to CASSLADRGVGGYTF. The variable domain in full, completed from reference TRBV7-2 and TRBJ1-2, reads GAGVSQSPSNKVTEKGKDVELRCDPISGHTALYWYRQSLGQGLEFLIYFQGNSAPDKSGLPSDRFSAERTGGSVSTLTIQRTQQEDSAVYLCASSLADRGVGGYTFGSGTRLTVV.

CDR3 region: CASSLASVLAGFEETQYF. CDR3 sequence (DNA): TGTGCCAGCAGTTTAGCTTCGGTTCTAGCGGGGTTTGAGGAGACCCAGTACTTC. The chain uses TRBV12-3 or TRBV12-4 and TRBJ2-5; 9 bases fit TRBD2. The CDR3 totals 18 residues. The V gene end was trimmed by 0 bases and the J gene end by 5 bases; junction bases not matched to a gene: 13.

This rearrangement joins TRBV7-2 to TRBJ2-5; D ambiguous. Trimming cost V 3 bases and J 5 bases, with 10 bases left between them. Germline values: CDR1 SGHTA, CDR2 FQGNSA. The CDR3 spans 13 residues. This CDR3 reads CASSFAARETQYF. The DNA for the CDR3 is TGTGCCAGCAGCTTCGCCGCCAGGGAGACCCAGTACTTC. Based on the CDR3 plus reference TRBV7-2 and TRBJ2-5, the full variable domain is GAGVSQSPSNKVTEKGKDVELRCDPISGHTALYWYRQSLGQGLEFLIYFQGNSAPDKSGLPSDRFSAERTGGSVSTLTIQRTQQEDSAVYLCASSFAARETQYFGPGTRLLVL.

The V call is TRBV6-2 or TRBV6-3, the J call TRBJ2-5; D may be TRBD2 (6 bases). The last part of the DNA fits TRBJ2-7 better; the J call may be wrong. Germline assignment: CDR1 MNHEY and CDR2 SVGEGT. The CDR3 has 15 amino acids. The CDR3 loop is CASSYSERVLYEQYF. CDR3 bases: TGTGCCAGCAGTTACTCTGAGCGGGTCTTGTACGAGCAGTACTTC.

The V gene is TRBV7-9, the J gene TRBJ1-1; D is possibly TRBD1 (5 bases). Trimming pared 3 bases from V and 11 bases from J, leaving 13 bases between. The CDR3 contains 12 residues. The V gene's germline CDR1 is SEHNR and CDR2 FQNEAQ (reference sequence). The CDR3 is CASSFQGRGAFF. The CDR3 coding sequence is TGTGCCAGCAGCTTCCAGGGCCGCGGGGCTTTCTTT.

The sample holds one count of this clonotype. The rearrangement joins TRBV3-1 to TRBJ1-2; D might be TRBD1 (6 bases). Trimming took off 1 base at V and 1 base at J, with 16 bases between the two ends. Germline lookup yields CDR1 LGHDT and CDR2 YNNKEL (reference sequence). The CDR3 sequence is 17 residues long. The CDR3, as DNA: TGTGCCAGCAGCCAAGGTCGGGCAGGGGCTATTAACTATGGCTACACCTTC. Its translation: CASSQGRAGAINYGYTF.